What follows is one T cell receptor beta chain and its context. Its binding antigen is unknown. Qualities for individual bases were not recorded, and no much larger clone is one base off. This sample is part of a study of technical replicates of blood from a few donors (dated by TCRdb to about 2017). Library method: the immunoSEQ multiplex PCR assay. This is the immuneACCESS table as TCRdb keeps it, with only in-frame sequences that have V and J called. A part of the clones is gone; compared with another copy, unresolved V genes explain less than half, and the rest is unexplained. A total of about 89,000 clones appear in this sample, 94% of them only once. The ten largest clones add up to approximately 0.25% of the sample. The material sequenced was T cells isolated from PBMCs. This receptor was obtained from a human donor in good health.

The sequence in DNA is TGTGCCAGCAGCTTAGCGGGGGGGCGGGAGACCCAGTACTTC. Its coded protein is CASSLAGGRETQYF. This receptor chain uses TRBV7-8 and TRBJ2-5; TRBD2 could be the D gene, as 7 bases match. Reading from cysteine to phenylalanine, the CDR3 counts 14 amino acids. Of the read, only the CDR3 DNA is kept; its 42 bases are in frame from base 1. CDR1 and CDR2 were assigned from the germline V gene as SGHVS and FQNEAQ. Cut back by 0 bases and 5 bases, the V and J ends lie 10 bases apart.